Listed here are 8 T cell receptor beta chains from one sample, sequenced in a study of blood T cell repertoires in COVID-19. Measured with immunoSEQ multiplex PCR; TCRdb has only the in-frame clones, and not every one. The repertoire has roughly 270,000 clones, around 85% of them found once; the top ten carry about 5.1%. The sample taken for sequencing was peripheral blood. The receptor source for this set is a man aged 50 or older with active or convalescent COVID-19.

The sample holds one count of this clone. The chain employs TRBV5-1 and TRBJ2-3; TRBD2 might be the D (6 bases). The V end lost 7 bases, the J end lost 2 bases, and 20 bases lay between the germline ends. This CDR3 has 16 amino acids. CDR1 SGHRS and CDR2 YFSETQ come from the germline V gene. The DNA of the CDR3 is TGCGCCAGCGCCCGGGGGAGCACGGGGGTCACAGATACGCAGTATTTT. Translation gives CASARGSTGVTDTQYF. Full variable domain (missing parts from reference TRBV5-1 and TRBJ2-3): KAGVTQTPRYLIKTRGQQVTLSCSPISGHRSVSWYQQTPGQGLQFLFEYFSETQRNKGNFPGRFSGRQFSNSRSEMNVSTLELGDSALYLCASARGSTGVTDTQYFGPGTRLTVL.

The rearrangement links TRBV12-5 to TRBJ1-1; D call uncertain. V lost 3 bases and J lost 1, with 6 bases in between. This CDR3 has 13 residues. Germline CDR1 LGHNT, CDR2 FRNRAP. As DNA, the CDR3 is TGTGCTAGTGGTTTTCAGCGGAACACTGAAGCTTTCTTT. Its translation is CASGFQRNTEAFF.

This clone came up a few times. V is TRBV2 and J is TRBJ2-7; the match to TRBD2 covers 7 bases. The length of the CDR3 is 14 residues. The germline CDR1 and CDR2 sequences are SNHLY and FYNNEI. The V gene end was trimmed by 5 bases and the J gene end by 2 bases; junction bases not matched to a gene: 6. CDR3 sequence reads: CASSTSGNPYEQYF. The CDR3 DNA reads TGTGCCAGCAGTACGAGCGGGAACCCCTACGAGCAGTACTTC. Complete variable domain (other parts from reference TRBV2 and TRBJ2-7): EPEVTQTPSHQVTQMGQEVILRCVPISNHLYFYWYRQILGQKVEFLVSFYNNEISEKSEIFDDQFSVERPDGSNFTLKIRSTKLEDSAMYFCASSTSGNPYEQYFGPGTRLTVT.

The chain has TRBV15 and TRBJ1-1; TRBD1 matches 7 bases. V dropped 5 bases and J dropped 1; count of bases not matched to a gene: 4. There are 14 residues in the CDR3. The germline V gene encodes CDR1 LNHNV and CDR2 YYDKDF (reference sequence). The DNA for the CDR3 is TGTGCCACCAGCCAGGGGGACAGGAACACTGAAGCTTTCTTT. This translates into CATSQGDRNTEAFF.

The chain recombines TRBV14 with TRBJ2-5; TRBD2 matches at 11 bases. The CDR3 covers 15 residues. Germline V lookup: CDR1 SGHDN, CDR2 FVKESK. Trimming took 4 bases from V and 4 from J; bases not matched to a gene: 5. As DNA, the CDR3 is TGTGCCAGCAGCCCGAACGGACTAGCGGGAGAGACCCAGTACTTC. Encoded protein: CASSPNGLAGETQYF.

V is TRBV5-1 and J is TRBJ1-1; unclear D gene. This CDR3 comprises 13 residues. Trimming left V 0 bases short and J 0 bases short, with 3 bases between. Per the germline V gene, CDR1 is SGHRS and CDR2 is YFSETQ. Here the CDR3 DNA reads TGCGCCAGCAGCTTGGCATTGAACACTGAAGCTTTCTTT. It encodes CASSLALNTEAFF.

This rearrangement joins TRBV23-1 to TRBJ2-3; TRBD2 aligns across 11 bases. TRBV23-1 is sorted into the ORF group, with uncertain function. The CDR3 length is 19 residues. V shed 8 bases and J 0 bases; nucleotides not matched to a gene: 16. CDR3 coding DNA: TGCGCCAGCGTCACGACTGGGCTAGCGGGAGGCCAAAGCACAGATACGCAGTATTTT. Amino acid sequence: CASVTTGLAGGQSTDTQYF.

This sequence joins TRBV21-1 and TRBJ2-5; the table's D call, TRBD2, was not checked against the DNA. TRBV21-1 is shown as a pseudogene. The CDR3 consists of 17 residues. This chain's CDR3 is CASSKGRTSGRSETQYF. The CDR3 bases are TGTGCCAGCAGCAAAGGCCGTACTAGCGGGAGATCAGAGACCCAGTACTTC.